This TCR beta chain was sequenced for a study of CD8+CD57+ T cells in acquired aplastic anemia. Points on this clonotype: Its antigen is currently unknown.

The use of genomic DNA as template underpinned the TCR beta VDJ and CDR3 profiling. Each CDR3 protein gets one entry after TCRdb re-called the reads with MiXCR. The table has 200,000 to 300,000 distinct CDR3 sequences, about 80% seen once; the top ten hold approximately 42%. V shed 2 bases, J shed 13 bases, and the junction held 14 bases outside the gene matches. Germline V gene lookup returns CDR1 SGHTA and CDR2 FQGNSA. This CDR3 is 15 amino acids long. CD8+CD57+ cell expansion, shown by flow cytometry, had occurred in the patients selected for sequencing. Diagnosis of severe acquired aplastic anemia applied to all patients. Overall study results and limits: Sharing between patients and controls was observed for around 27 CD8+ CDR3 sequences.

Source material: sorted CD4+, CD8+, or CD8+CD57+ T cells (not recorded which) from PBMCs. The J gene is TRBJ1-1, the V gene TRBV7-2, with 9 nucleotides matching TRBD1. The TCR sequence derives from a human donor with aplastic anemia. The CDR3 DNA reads TGTGCCAGCAGCTTAACCGGGACAGGGAATACGCAAGATTTCTTT. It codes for CASSLTGTGNTQDFF.